One sample yielded the 7 T cell receptor beta chains listed below, sequenced in a study of identical twins. TCRdb used MiXCR to reprocess the 5' RACE reads, holding one entry per CDR3 protein. The sample consists of about 690,000 distinct CDR3 sequences, 6.1% of them appearing once. The sample consisted of naive T cells sorted from blood. The receptors originated from a man aged 18 to 30 in good health.

V gene TRBV27 combines with J gene TRBJ2-3; 11 positions agree with TRBD2. Germline values: CDR1 MNHEY, CDR2 SMNVEV (reference sequence). CDR3 size: 17 residues. Trimming cost V 0 bases and J 2 bases; bases outside gene matches: 4. CDR3 sequence reads: CASSLSSSGRYTDTQYF. The CDR3 DNA reads TGTGCCAGCAGTTTATCGTCTAGCGGGAGGTACACAGATACGCAGTATTTT.

This clonotype was picked up many times. The chain uses TRBV7-8 and TRBJ1-4; 8 nucleotides align to TRBD1. The CDR3 contains 16 residues. V lost 1 base to trimming and J lost 4 bases; unmatched junction nucleotides: 5. CDR1 and CDR2 (germline): SGHVS, FQNEAQ. The CDR3 coding sequence is TGTGCCAGCAGCTTAGGGAGGACAGGGATTAATGAAAAACTGTTTTTT. Encoded protein: CASSLGRTGINEKLFF.

This clonotype was seen many times. The chain carries TRBV5-1 and TRBJ2-3; D is perhaps TRBD2 (6 bases). Germline CDR1 reads SGHRS; CDR2 reads YFSETQ. V dropped 0 bases and J dropped 4 bases, with 9 bases sitting between them. This CDR3 comprises 14 residues. Here the CDR3 DNA reads TGCGCCAGCAGCTTGGCCCTAGCGCCAGATACGCAGTATTTT. It specifies CASSLALAPDTQYF.

This clonotype was observed many times. The chain joins TRBV12-3 or TRBV12-4 to TRBJ2-2, with a tentative D call TRBD1 (6 bases). There are 14 residues in the CDR3. V was clipped by 7 bases and J by 1 base, with 10 bases between them. The CDR3 protein is CASTRQENTGELFF. CDR3 coding DNA: TGTGCCAGCACCCGACAGGAGAACACCGGGGAGCTGTTTTTT.

This clonotype was counted ten times or more. V gene TRBV12-3 or TRBV12-4 combines with J gene TRBJ1-2; 10 bases match TRBD1. This CDR3 spans 15 amino acids. V lost 3 bases, J lost 5 bases, and 6 bases stayed unmatched. The CDR3 region is CASSFGQGESYGYTF. Written as DNA, the CDR3 is TGTGCCAGCAGTTTCGGACAGGGGGAATCATATGGCTACACCTTC.

This clonotype was detected only a few times. The rearrangement links TRBV4-2 to TRBJ1-5; D remains unclear. Trimming took off 3 bases at V and 3 bases at J, with 15 bases between the two ends. Germline-derived CDR1 and CDR2 are LGHNA and YNFKEQ. The CDR3 totals 16 residues. The CDR3 protein is CASSHIQWGVNQPQHF. CDR3 DNA sequence: TGTGCCAGCAGCCATATACAGTGGGGAGTCAATCAGCCCCAGCATTTT.

The CDR3 protein is CASSPVHEGQETQYF. The CDR3 coding sequence is TGTGCCAGCAGTCCCGTTCACGAGGGGCAAGAGACCCAGTACTTC. The chain combines TRBV4-2 with TRBJ2-5; D tentatively fits TRBD1 or TRBD2 (5 bases each). The germline V gene encodes CDR1 LGHNA and CDR2 YNFKEQ. The CDR3 totals 15 residues. V lost 6 bases, J lost 2 bases, and 16 bases lay in between.